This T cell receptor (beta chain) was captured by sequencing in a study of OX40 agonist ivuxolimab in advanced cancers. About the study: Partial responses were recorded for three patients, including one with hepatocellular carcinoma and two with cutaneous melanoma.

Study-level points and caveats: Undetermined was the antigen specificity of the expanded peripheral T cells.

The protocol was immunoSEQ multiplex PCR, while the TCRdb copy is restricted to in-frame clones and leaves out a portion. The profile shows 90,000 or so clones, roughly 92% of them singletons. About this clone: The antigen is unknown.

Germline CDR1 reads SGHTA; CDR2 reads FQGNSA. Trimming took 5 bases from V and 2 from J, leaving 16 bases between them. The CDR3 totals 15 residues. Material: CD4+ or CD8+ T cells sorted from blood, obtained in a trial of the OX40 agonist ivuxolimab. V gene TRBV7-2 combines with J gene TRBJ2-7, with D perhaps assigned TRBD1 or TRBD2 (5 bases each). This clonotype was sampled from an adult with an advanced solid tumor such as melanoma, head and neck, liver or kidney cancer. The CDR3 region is CASSRPGRQAYEQYF. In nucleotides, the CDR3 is TGTGCCAGCAGCCGACCGGGGCGGCAAGCCTACGAGCAGTACTTC. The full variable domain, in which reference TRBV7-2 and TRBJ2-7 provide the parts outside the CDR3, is GAGVSQSPSNKVTEKGKDVELRCDPISGHTALYWYRQSLGQGLEFLIYFQGNSAPDKSGLPSDRFSAERTGGSVSTLTIQRTQQEDSAVYLCASSRPGRQAYEQYFGPGTRLTVT.